This T cell receptor beta chain was found in a study of a mutant IDH1 vaccine in newly diagnosed glioma. The germline V gene has CDR1 ENHRY and CDR2 SYGVKD. Unmatched junction bases numbered 5, after V lost 0 bases and J lost 4 bases. This CDR3 is 15 amino acids long. Method: immunoSEQ multiplex PCR; TCRdb's copy keeps in-frame clones and lacks some. The sample records about 84,000 clones, around four fifths being singletons. The count of this clone is one. Its antigen is not identified. Documented time point: week 47, end of study. Topical imiquimod accompanied each vaccine dose, which consisted of 300 ug of mutant IDH1 20-mer peptide.

The sample consisted of PBMCs, taken from a glioma patient whose treatment included an IDH1 peptide vaccine. The chain links TRBV10-3 to TRBJ1-2; the match to TRBD1 covers 7 bases. The clonotype was recovered from a man aged 40-55 years with glioma. The CDR3 region has the DNA TGTGCCATCAGTGAGTCCACAGGGGTTGGCTATGGCTACACCTTC. This codes for CAISESTGVGYGYTF.